Sequencing of this TCR beta chain was carried out in a study of blood T cell repertoires in COVID-19. The wider study: COVID-19 samples collected from the United States, Italy and Spain covered acute and convalescent phases.

Measured with immunoSEQ multiplex PCR; TCRdb has only the in-frame clones, and not every one. This table holds 330,000 or so clones, approximately 90% found once. V shed 3 bases and J shed 5 bases, with 10 bases lying between them. CDR3 length equals 13 residues. Germline lookup yields CDR1 SEHNR and CDR2 FQNEAQ (reference sequence). Sequencing used peripheral blood. The V gene is TRBV7-9, the J gene TRBJ2-5; the D gene is possibly TRBD1 (6 bases). This clonotype was sampled from a man aged 25 to 40 with COVID-19, enrolled during active disease. CDR3 DNA sequence: TGTGCCAGCAGCTTGGGGACACCGGAGACCCAGTACTTC. Residues: CASSLGTPETQYF.